This T cell receptor (beta chain) came from a study of cytomegalovirus exposure and HLA in healthy donors. The CDR3 contains 11 residues. V was trimmed by 5 bases and J by 3 bases, leaving 7 bases between them. Germline V gives CDR1 SQVTM, CDR2 ANQGSEA. 60 Vbeta and 13 Jbeta primers were used in PCR. The table came from immunoSEQ multiplex PCR; TCRdb's copy has only in-frame clones and leaves some out. The repertoire has fewer than 250,000 clones, just over 75% of them found once; the top ten carry 0.63%. This clone is a singleton in its sample. This rearrangement joins TRBV29-1 to TRBJ1-2, with D unclear. The sequenced sample was PBMCs. The source of this sequence is a man aged 18-30 years in good health and CMV-seronegative. The CDR3 coding sequence is TGCAGCGTTTCTCGGGACTATGGCTACACCTTC. It yields the protein CSVSRDYGYTF. The whole variable domain, remainder taken from reference TRBV29-1 and TRBJ1-2, is SAVISQKPSRDICQRGTSLTIQCQVDSQVTMMFWYRQQPGQSLTLIATANQGSEATYESGFVIDKFPISRPNLTFSTLTVSNMSPEDSSIYLCSVSRDYGYTFGSGTRLTVV.